Shown below are 21 T cell receptor beta chains from a single sample sequenced in a study of metastatic and nonmetastatic thyroid tumors. TCRdb redid the clone calls on the PCR reads using MiXCR. Of tens of thousands of clones in the sample, approximately 11% were seen once. Patients were all untreated before their thyroid surgery. Material: blood. The receptors shown here come from a female donor with papillary thyroid cancer or a benign thyroid nodule (not recorded which). Some clones in this sample may be carry-over from other donors' samples.

The chain employs TRBV12-3 or TRBV12-4 and TRBJ2-3; 8 bases are shared with TRBD2. There are 13 residues in the CDR3. V trimming: 8 bases; J trimming: 3 bases; junction bases outside the gene matches: 4. CDR3 in amino acids: CASQRERTDTQYF. CDR3 nucleotides: TGTGCCAGCCAGCGGGAGAGAACAGATACGCAGTATTTT.

This clone was counted at least ten times. The chain links TRBV5-6 to TRBJ2-7; D may be TRBD1 (6 bases). Germline V gene lookup returns CDR1 SGHDT and CDR2 YYEEEE. Trimming removed 4 bases from V and 1 base from J, with 12 bases in between. This CDR3 spans 14 amino acids. CDR3 DNA sequence: TGTGCCAGCAGCCCCGGGACAAATTCCTACGAGCAGTACTTC. It encodes CASSPGTNSYEQYF.

This clone was found many times. Being one base from a much bigger clone, this may be a read error. The J gene is TRBJ2-7, the V gene TRBV6-2 or TRBV6-3; D remains ambiguous. This CDR3 spans 14 amino acids. Germline CDR1 and CDR2: MNHEY and SVGEGT. This CDR3 is CARSYSRYPYEQYF. The CDR3 nucleotides are TGTGCCCGCAGTTACTCGAGGTATCCCTACGAGCAGTACTTC.

This clone was seen many times. This chain links TRBV7-8 with TRBJ2-7; D ambiguous. The CDR3 has 12 amino acids. Trimming pared 5 bases from V and 6 bases from J, leaving 11 bases between. CDR1 is SGHVS, CDR2 FQNEAQ, per germline. DNA for the CDR3: TGTGCCAGCAGCCCGCCAGACTTCGAGCAGTACTTC. Its translation: CASSPPDFEQYF.

This clone was counted ten times or more. The chain recombines TRBV5-6 with TRBJ1-2, with TRBD1 matching over 7 bases. With V trimmed by 3 bases and J by 4 bases, 12 bases remained unmatched. Germline lookup yields CDR1 SGHDT and CDR2 YYEEEE. This CDR3 is 16 amino acids long. Here the CDR3 reads CASSSDSNRGLYGYTF. The DNA of the CDR3 is TGTGCCAGCAGCTCAGATTCCAACAGGGGACTCTATGGCTACACCTTC.

Many counts were recorded for this clone. An end of the junction differs from the germline gene, which may be a read error. Different DNA sequences within this sample yield the same CDR3. The chain employs TRBV19 and TRBJ1-5; D uncertain. The CDR3 is 14 residues long. Germline CDR1 LNHDA, CDR2 SQIVND (reference sequence). The CDR3 loop is CASRGQVSNQPQHF. In DNA, the CDR3 is TGTGCCAGTCGGGGTCAGGTGAGCAATCAGCCCCAGCATTTC.

This clone appeared many times. The chain recombines TRBV30 with TRBJ1-3; perhaps TRBD1 as D (5 bases). The CDR3 loop spans 15 amino acids. Trimming took off 1 base at V and 4 bases at J, with 14 bases between the two ends. Germline CDR1 reads GTSNPN; CDR2 reads SVGIG (reference sequence). The CDR3, as DNA: TGTGCCTGGAGTGATCCTGGGACGGTAGGAAACACCATATATTTT. Its translation: CAWSDPGTVGNTIYF. Combining the CDR3 with reference TRBV30 and TRBJ1-3 gives the whole variable domain SQTIHQWPATLVQPVGSPLSLECTVEGTSNPNLYWYRQAAGRGLQLLFYSVGIGQISSEVPQNLSASRPQDRQFILSSKKLLLSDSGFYLCAWSDPGTVGNTIYFGEGSWLTVV.

This clone has more than one count but fewer than ten. The chain employs TRBV7-8 and TRBJ2-7; 8 bases are a match to TRBD1. Germline V gene sequence: CDR1 SGHVS, CDR2 FQNEAQ. The CDR3 totals 16 residues. V lost 5 bases, J lost 1 base, and 10 bases stayed unmatched. CDR3 in amino acids: CASSTGTGPISYEQYF. Written as DNA, the CDR3 is TGTGCCAGCAGCACCGGGACAGGTCCAATTTCCTACGAGCAGTACTTC.

This clone occurred many times. The J gene is TRBJ2-1, the V gene TRBV6-6; tentatively, D is TRBD1 (5 bases). The CDR3 sequence is 14 residues long. V lost 0 bases and J 5 bases, leaving 8 bases between the germline ends. Germline lookup yields CDR1 MNHNY and CDR2 SVGAGI (reference sequence). The CDR3: CASSYSRQNNEQFF. Written as DNA, the CDR3 is TGTGCCAGCAGTTACTCGAGACAGAACAATGAGCAGTTCTTC.

This clone appeared many times. V usage is TRBV7-3 and J usage is TRBJ2-5; D may be TRBD1 or TRBD2 (5 bases each). CDR3 length: 14 residues. The V gene's germline CDR1 is SGHTA and CDR2 FQGTGA. The germline V and J ends were trimmed by 5 bases and 1 base, with 11 bases remaining between them. CDR3 DNA sequence: TGTGCCAGCAGCCCTGGGGGACCCCAAGAGACCCAGTACTTC. Its translation: CASSPGGPQETQYF.

The V gene is TRBV4-2, the J gene TRBJ2-3; no firm D call. The J call may not be correct, given that the DNA end is closer to TRBJ1-5. Germline-derived CDR1 and CDR2 are LGHNA and YNFKEQ. This CDR3 contains 14 residues. The DNA of the CDR3 is TGTGCCAGCAGCCCCCCGGCACCCACAGATACGCAGCATTTT. Translation: CASSPPAPTDTQHF.

This clone was counted ten times or more. The chain links TRBV7-8 to TRBJ2-4; 13 bases align to TRBD2. Germline V gene data show CDR1 as SGHVS and CDR2 as FQNEAQ. This CDR3 region has 19 residues. With V trimmed by 4 bases and J by 0 bases, 9 bases remained unmatched. The CDR3 loop reads CASSSMTSGRRVAKNIQYF. CDR3 in DNA: TGTGCCAGCAGCTCTATGACTAGCGGGAGGAGGGTAGCCAAAAACATTCAGTACTTC.

At least ten counts were recorded for this clone. The chain carries TRBV6-1 and TRBJ2-3; D is undetermined. V dropped 5 bases and J dropped 10 bases, with 10 bases sitting between them. Per the germline V gene, CDR1 is MNHNS and CDR2 is SASEGT. The CDR3 is 11 amino acids. CDR3 region: CASSYFGSQYF. The DNA for the CDR3 is TGTGCCAGCAGTTATTTCGGATCGCAGTATTTT.

This clone was detected ten times or more. The V call is TRBV19, the J call TRBJ1-1, with no clear D. The CDR3 contains 14 residues. V lost 4 bases to trimming and J lost 5 bases, with 14 bases between them. Germline V gene data show CDR1 as LNHDA and CDR2 as SQIVND (reference sequence). The CDR3 DNA sequence: TGTGCCAGTAGTACCCGGGGATTCGGAACTGAAGCTTTCTTT. Translation gives CASSTRGFGTEAFF. The full variable domain, completed using reference TRBV19 and TRBJ1-1, is DGGITQSPKYLFRKEGQNVTLSCEQNLNHDAMYWYRQDPGQGLRLIYYSQIVNDFQKGDIAEGYSVSREKKESFPLTVTSAQKNPTAFYLCASSTRGFGTEAFFGQGTRLTVV.

There are many counts of this clone. V usage is TRBV30 and J usage is TRBJ1-4; 7 nucleotides align to TRBD1. Trimming took 4 bases from V and 8 from J; bases not matched to a gene: 7. The CDR3 runs 13 residues. Germline V gene sequence: CDR1 GTSNPN, CDR2 SVGIG (reference sequence). The CDR3 coding sequence is TGTGCCTGGACCCGACAGGGCCTCGAAAAACTGTTTTTT. Amino acids: CAWTRQGLEKLFF.

This clone appeared many times. DNA for the CDR3: TGTGCCAGCCGCGGAGATTTTCAAGAGACCCAGTACTTC. Translating gives CASRGDFQETQYF. J is TRBJ2-5 and V is TRBV6-2 or TRBV6-3; D is undetermined. V was trimmed by 8 bases and J by 2 bases, leaving 12 bases between them. The CDR3 totals 13 residues. Germline lookup yields CDR1 MNHEY and CDR2 SVGEGT.

There are many counts of this clone. Other nucleotide sequences in the sample specify the same CDR3. The J gene is TRBJ2-7, the V gene TRBV5-5; D call uncertain. The germline V and J ends were trimmed by 2 bases and 0 bases, with 3 bases remaining between them. The CDR3 is 12 residues long. CDR1 SGHKS and CDR2 YYEKEE come from the germline V gene (reference sequence). The CDR3 DNA sequence: TGTGCCAGCAGCTTCAACTCCTACGAGCAGTACTTC. Its translation is CASSFNSYEQYF.

This clone was counted at least ten times. Other DNA sequences in the same sample also yield this CDR3. The V gene is TRBV5-6, the J gene TRBJ1-5; 7 bases are shared with TRBD1. Trimming took 1 base from V and 4 from J; bases not matched to a gene: 8. This CDR3 contains 16 residues. Germline V gives CDR1 SGHDT, CDR2 YYEEEE. CDR3 sequence reads: CASSLRLGTENQPQHF. DNA of the CDR3: TGTGCCAGCAGCTTGAGGTTGGGGACAGAGAATCAGCCCCAGCATTTT.

This clone was counted at least ten times. The genes are TRBV12-3 or TRBV12-4 and TRBJ1-2, with D possibly being TRBD1 (5 bases). V dropped 4 bases and J dropped 7 bases, with 19 bases sitting between them. This CDR3 contains 15 residues. The CDR3 loop reads CASSSTRGFSPGYTF. The CDR3 DNA is TGTGCCAGCAGTTCAACTCGGGGCTTCAGTCCTGGCTACACCTTC.

This chain connects TRBV27 to TRBJ2-1; 13 positions agree with TRBD2. This CDR3 comprises 16 residues. With 6 bases clipped from V and 4 bases from J, the junction kept 6 bases outside the gene matches. Germline CDR1 reads MNHEY; CDR2 reads SMNVEV (reference sequence). Here the CDR3 reads CASSPWTSGSYNEQFF. The CDR3 DNA reads TGTGCCAGCAGCCCCTGGACTAGCGGGAGTTACAATGAGCAGTTCTTC.

Ten or more counts support this clone. This rearrangement joins TRBV24-1 to TRBJ2-3; 7 bases map to TRBD2. This CDR3 region has 17 residues. CDR1 and CDR2 from the germline V gene are KGHDR and SFDVKD. The ends lost 0 bases at V and 5 bases at J; junction bases unmatched: 10. For the CDR3, the DNA is TGTGCCACCAGTGATTTGGGAGTGGCGGGAGTGGAAGATACGCAGTATTTT. It is translated as CATSDLGVAGVEDTQYF.